This T cell receptor (beta chain) is drawn from a study of memory CD4+ T cells and cytomegalovirus serostatus. For this clone: Its cognate antigen is unknown.

Sequenced by immunoSEQ multiplex PCR; TCRdb stores in-frame clones only, minus some. The sample gives about 62,000 clones, 76% of which show up once; around 5% is in the top ten. The sort gate was single viable CD3+CD4+CD8-CD45RO+ cells for memory CD4+ T cells. Study-wide results and limits: A US-trained random forest predicted CMV serostatus with median AUC about 0.92.

Sequences were obtained from memory CD4+ T cells from blood. This sequence was found in an adult in good health and CMV-seropositive.

DNA for the CDR3: TGCGCCAGCAGCTTAAGGACAGGGGCAGAGACCCAGTACTTC. Amino acid sequence: CASSLRTGAETQYF. The chain combines TRBV5-1 with TRBJ2-5, with TRBD1 matching over 9 bases. Germline V CDR1 and CDR2: SGHRS, YFSETQ. V lost 2 bases to trimming and J lost 4 bases; unmatched junction nucleotides: 3. The CDR3 consists of 14 residues. The full variable domain, completed using reference TRBV5-1 and TRBJ2-5, is KAGVTQTPRYLIKTRGQQVTLSCSPISGHRSVSWYQQTPGQGLQFLFEYFSETQRNKGNFPGRFSGRQFSNSRSEMNVSTLELGDSALYLCASSLRTGAETQYFGPGTRLLVL.